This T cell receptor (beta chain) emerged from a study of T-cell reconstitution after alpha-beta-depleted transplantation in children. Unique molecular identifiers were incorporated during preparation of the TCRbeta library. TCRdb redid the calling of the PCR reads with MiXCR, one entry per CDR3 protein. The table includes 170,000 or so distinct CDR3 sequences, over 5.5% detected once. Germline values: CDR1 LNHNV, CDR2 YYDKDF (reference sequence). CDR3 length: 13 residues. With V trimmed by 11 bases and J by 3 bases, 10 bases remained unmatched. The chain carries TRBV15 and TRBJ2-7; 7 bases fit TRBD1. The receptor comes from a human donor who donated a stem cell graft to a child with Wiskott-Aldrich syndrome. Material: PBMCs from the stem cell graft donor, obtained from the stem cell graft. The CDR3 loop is CAVSRQGNYEQYF. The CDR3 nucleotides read TGTGCCGTTTCGCGACAGGGTAACTACGAGCAGTACTTC.